This entry concerns a single T cell receptor (beta chain). What it binds is not known. Germline V CDR1 and CDR2: WNHNN, SYGVQD (reference sequence). V dropped 5 bases and J dropped 0 bases, with 11 bases sitting between them. This CDR3 is 15 amino acids long. This sample was taken from a study of cytomegalovirus exposure and HLA in healthy donors. General study results and limits: Later analysis associated a missense DCLRE1C variant with TCR beta V- and J-gene trimming. In a later analysis, TCR association rates varied by HLA locus: DRB1 most, HLA-C fewest. In a later analysis, several top co-occurrence clusters appeared linked to parvovirus B19, influenza, CMV and Epstein-Barr virus. Cytomegalovirus-associated TCR beta chains were listed, numbering 150 to 200.

The PCR was carried out with 60 Vbeta primers and 13 Jbeta primers. This table comes from immunoSEQ multiplex PCR, and its TCRdb copy is limited to in-frame clones, with some not included. The sample contains around 130,000 clones, approximately 80% of which appear only once. The source material was PBMCs. J is TRBJ2-1 and V is TRBV10-1; a possible D gene is TRBD2 (5 bases). This TCR was recovered from a boy aged 2 to 10 in good health and CMV-seronegative. This CDR3 is CASSRGGNSYNEQFF. The CDR3 nucleotides read TGCGCCAGCAGTAGAGGAGGAAACTCCTACAATGAGCAGTTCTTC.